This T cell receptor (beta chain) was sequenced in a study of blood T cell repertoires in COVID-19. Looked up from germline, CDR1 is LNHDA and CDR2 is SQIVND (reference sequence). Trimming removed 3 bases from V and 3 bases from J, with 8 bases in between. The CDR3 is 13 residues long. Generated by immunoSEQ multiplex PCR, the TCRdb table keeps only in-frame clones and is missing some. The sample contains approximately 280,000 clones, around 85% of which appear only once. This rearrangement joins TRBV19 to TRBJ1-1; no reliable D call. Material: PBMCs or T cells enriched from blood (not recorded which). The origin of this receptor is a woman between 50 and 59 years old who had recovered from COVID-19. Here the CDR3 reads CASSMQRDTEAFF. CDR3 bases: TGTGCCAGTAGTATGCAGAGGGACACTGAAGCTTTCTTT.